Here is one T cell receptor beta chain with its context. No cognate antigen has been identified for it. No base quality information exists; no much larger clone differs at one position. TCRbeta CDR3 regions were amplified from genomic DNA using the immunoSEQ Assay, a bias-controlled multiplex PCR. The study's processing was this. The number of nucleated cells in each sample was estimated from the amplification of reference gene primers within the assay. To quantify the absolute abundance of each unique TCRbeta CDR3 rearrangement, sequence reads were collapsed and filtered. For each sample, productive Simpson clonality was calculated by taking the square root of Simpson's diversity index across productive rearrangements. TCRdb carries this immuneACCESS record with in-frame sequences only. Its versions omit some clonotypes, under half of them owing to an unresolved V gene in the studies checked, with the rest unexplained. That table furnishes V, J and clone size, whereas the DNA furnished D and trimming. The sample profile shows 32,000 or so clones; around nine tenths of them were found once. The ten largest clones add up to about 65% of the sample.

This specimen belongs to a study of blood T cell repertoires in COVID-19 (dated by TCRdb to 2018 to 2020). Study-level background: The collaborator samples originated in the United States, Italy and Spain and spanned the acute and convalescent phases of COVID-19. The repertoires were made available in a free public database intended to serve as a resource for research on the immune response to SARS-CoV-2. The material from the prospective study consisted of cDNA or gDNA derived from T cells, B-cell-depleted T cells, or PBMCs. Sample metadata almost always included a de-identified subject ID, COVID-19 status, age in years and sex. The samples were drawn from two sources: the first 160 participants of the ongoing ImmuneRACE study, and 1,000 to 1,500 subjects contributed by 6 global collaborators. Where HLA class I and class II types were available, the types were taken from metadata supplied by the sample provider, not from assay-based typing. Deeply sampled blood TCRbeta repertoires from subjects exposed to, actively infected with, or recovered from COVID-19 were included in the dataset. Study-level results and caveats: The amount of clinical and demographic metadata varied by source and participant and was provided uncurated.

The collaborating institutions used their own protocols to collect whole blood in K2EDTA tubes. For TCRbeta analysis, collaborator samples were shipped as frozen whole blood, as isolated PBMCs, or as DNA extracted from either sample type. CDR1 and CDR2, looked up from the germline V gene, are LGHNA and YSLEER. Trimming costs V 0 bases and J 1 base, and their ends lie 7 bases apart. The CDR3 numbers 15 residues from cysteine through phenylalanine. Just the 45-base CDR3 DNA is kept, in frame starting at base 1. The sequencing input was peripheral blood. The chain links TRBV4-3 with TRBJ1-5; there is no confident call for the D gene. This receptor was obtained from a man aged 70-80 years with acute or convalescent COVID-19. The CDR3 protein: CASSQEYSSNQPQHF. The sequenced DNA is TGCGCCAGCAGCCAAGAGTACAGCAGCAATCAGCCCCAGCATTTT.